A selection of T cell receptor beta chains follows, all from one sample in a study of cytomegalovirus exposure and HLA in healthy donors. Produced via immunoSEQ multiplex PCR; TCRdb's table is partial and in-frame only. The repertoire holds fewer than 80,000 clones, with 74% as singletons. Sequencing input: PBMCs. These receptors all stem from a woman aged 60-75 years in good health and CMV-seropositive. CDR3s include the opening cysteine and the closing phenylalanine or tryptophan.

V | CDR3
TRBV6-6 | CASTSRQAQYF
TRBV5-6 | CASSLMGTHPYEQFF
TRBV5-1 | CASSGGTLQETQYF
TRBV19 | CASRPDSYSNQPQHF
TRBV4-1 | CASSQAIARTRYTGELFF
TRBV5-1 | CASSNDRESYGYTF
TRBV19 | CASSISQGRAEAFF
TRBV30 | CAWSSLNQPQHF
TRBV7-6 | CASSWTENEKLFF
TRBV10-2 | CASSQTSVPSTDTQYF
TRBV19 | CASSPGQYYGYTF
TRBV5-4 | CASTPDQRETQYF
TRBV19 | CASSIGIGNTIYF
TRBV18 | CASSVTGGDQPQHF
TRBV28 | CASMGGREQYF
TRBV28 | CASSQGNEAFF
TRBV5-1 | CASSRTGDGGETQYF
TRBV5-4 | CASTWDSKNTEAFF
TRBV29-1 | CSVEGRQGLSYEQYF
TRBV6-1 | CASSTDRGLHEQYF
TRBV18 | CASSAGLAGSGTQYF
TRBV19 | CASSPSVTNYGYTF
TRBV21-1 | CASSKARAGPTYEQYF
TRBV30 | CAWSRLVRETQYF
TRBV6-6 | CASSYDRVLYNEQFF
TRBV7-9 | CASSFLGTSNSPLHF
TRBV6-1 | CASRGGRREQYF
TRBV6-5 | CASEGTVDGYTF
TRBV2 | CASRQTVETQYF
TRBV7-9 | CASSAAGAAPGYTF
TRBV5-1 | CASSFTSGGDTQYF
TRBV14 | CASSSGTGAHGYTF
TRBV6-1 | CASSDGGLSPLHF
TRBV10-3 | CAASRTYNEQFF
TRBV9 | CASSVVAGANTGELFF
TRBV30 | CAWSTLASSETQYF
TRBV6-6 | CASSPYFEAFF
TRBV5-1 | CASSPGTVYGYTF
TRBV13 | CASSLAPGGTQYF
TRBV6-5 | CASSYSIGLNEQFF
TRBV18 | CASSREAGEVTEAFF
TRBV19 | CASSTRTSGGPYNEQFF
TRBV9 | CASSVDFSGTYEQYF
TRBV28 | CASSFANYEQYF
TRBV7-9 | CASSKGQGNTEAFF
TRBV18 | CASSPLGLGEQYF
TRBV19 | CASSLAGTGGYGYTF
TRBV5-1 | CASSLLAGDAYEQYF
TRBV9 | CASSVTSGGHNEQFF
TRBV29-1 | CSGQGQGDTGELFF
TRBV20-1 | CSPVFTETQYF